What follows are 7 T cell receptor beta chains derived from one specimen sequenced in a study of cytotoxic CD8 clonotypes in ibrutinib-treated CLL. Clones were read by immunoSEQ multiplex PCR, and TCRdb kept only the in-frame ones, dropping some. The sample lists approximately 53,000 clones; approximately 82% were seen once. The sequences come from PBMCs, collected after 24 months of ibrutinib treatment. The receptors derive from a human donor with chronic lymphocytic leukemia.

The gene calls are TRBV28 and TRBJ2-5; D may be TRBD1 or TRBD2 (5 bases each). Germline V gives CDR1 MDHEN, CDR2 SYDVKM. V lost 3 bases to trimming and J lost 3 bases, with 14 bases between them. The CDR3 sequence is 15 residues long. The CDR3 nucleotides read TGTGCCAGCAGTTTGGAGTTGGGGGAAGAAGAGACCCAGTACTTC. It encodes CASSLELGEEETQYF.

The J gene is TRBJ1-3, the V gene TRBV4-1, with D uncertain. In germline, CDR1 is MGHRA, CDR2 YSYEKL. With 1 base removed from V and 2 bases from J, the gap between germline ends came to 15 bases. The CDR3 has 17 residues. The CDR3 DNA reads TGCGCCAGCAGCCAAGTGGATATGGGGTTTACTGGAAACACCATATATTTT. It translates to CASSQVDMGFTGNTIYF.

The V and J genes are TRBV5-6 and TRBJ2-5, with D perhaps being TRBD1 or TRBD2 (6 bases each). The CDR3 consists of 15 residues. V was cut by 3 bases and J by 0 bases, with 12 bases left in between. Per the germline V gene, CDR1 is SGHDT and CDR2 is YYEEEE. CDR3 in amino acids: CASSYGGGYQETQYF. Written as DNA, the CDR3 is TGTGCCAGCAGCTATGGAGGGGGGTACCAAGAGACCCAGTACTTC.

The V and J genes are TRBV30 and TRBJ2-1; 10 bases line up with TRBD1. CDR1 is GTSNPN and CDR2 is SVGIG in the germline V gene (reference sequence). This CDR3 is 14 amino acids long. Trimming took 2 bases from V and 9 from J; bases not matched to a gene: 7. The CDR3, as DNA: TGTGCCTGGAGTCTGGGACAGGGGCCCGGTGAGCAGTTCTTC. It encodes CAWSLGQGPGEQFF. Based on the CDR3 plus reference TRBV30 and TRBJ2-1, the full variable domain is SQTIHQWPATLVQPVGSPLSLECTVEGTSNPNLYWYRQAAGRGLQLLFYSVGIGQISSEVPQNLSASRPQDRQFILSSKKLLLSDSGFYLCAWSLGQGPGEQFFGPGTRLTVL.

The J gene is TRBJ2-1, the V gene TRBV5-4; tentatively, D is TRBD2 (5 bases). The germline gives CDR1 SGHNT, CDR2 YYREEE (reference sequence). Trimming removed 3 bases at V and 8 bases at J, with 18 bases between. The CDR3 is made up of 15 amino acids. The CDR3 DNA follows: TGTGCCAGCAGCTCCCGCCGGGGAGTATCCGATGAGCAGTTCTTC. Translating gives CASSSRRGVSDEQFF.

The chain recombines TRBV2 with TRBJ2-3; the D is unclear. V was shortened by 4 bases and J by 11 bases, with 13 bases between the two germline ends. This CDR3 is 12 amino acids long. Germline V gene sequence: CDR1 SNHLY, CDR2 FYNNEI. CDR3 sequence: CASSVGIWGQYF. Written as DNA, the CDR3 is TGTGCCAGCAGTGTGGGAATTTGGGGGCAGTATTTT.

This clone was detected a few times. The chain combines TRBV5-1 with TRBJ2-1, with a tentative D call TRBD2 (6 bases). This CDR3 is built from 15 residues. V shed 6 bases and J shed 2 bases, with 15 bases lying between them. The V gene's germline CDR1 is SGHRS and CDR2 YFSETQ. CDR3 in amino acids: CASKHEDYAYNEQFF. DNA of the CDR3: TGCGCCAGCAAGCACGAGGACTACGCCTACAATGAGCAGTTCTTC.